A selection of T cell receptor beta chains follows, all from one sample in a study of T cells in Graves' hyperthyroidism and ophthalmopathy. TCRdb processed the multiplex PCR reads anew with MiXCR; each CDR3 protein has one entry. The sample has 250,000 or so distinct CDR3 sequences, approximately 14% seen once; the top ten hold more than 30%. Sequenced input: blood. The source is a woman in her forties or fifties with Graves' hyperthyroidism that later progressed to Graves' ophthalmopathy. The CDR3 runs from the conserved cysteine through the conserved F or W. The D gene is left open where the match is weak. Not all rows give a size; the values are once, few, many and, for expanded clones, a class.

CDR3 length: 15
clone size: many
J gene: TRBJ1-2
V gene: TRBV11-2
D gene: -
CDR3 protein: CASSLDSGHLYGYTF
CDR3 DNA: TGTGCCAGCAGCTTAGATTCGGGACACCTCTATGGCTACACCTTC

CDR3 length: 14
clone size: many
J gene: TRBJ2-3
V gene: TRBV18
D gene: -
CDR3 protein: CASSPPFSTDTQYF
CDR3 DNA: TGTGCCAGCTCACCACCATTCAGCACAGATACGCAGTATTTT

CDR3 length: 16
clone size: few
J gene: TRBJ1-3
V gene: TRBV14
D gene: -
CDR3 protein: CASSSSTGPSGNTIYF
CDR3 DNA: TGTGCCAGCAGCTCCTCGACAGGCCCCTCTGGAAACACCATATATTTT

CDR3 length: 17
clone size: many
J gene: TRBJ2-3
V gene: TRBV28
D gene: TRBD2
CDR3 protein: CASSPLIRTSSTDTQYF
CDR3 DNA: TGTGCCAGCAGTCCCTTAATACGGACTAGTAGCACAGATACGCAGTATTTT

CDR3 length: 16
clone size: -
J gene: TRBJ2-7
V gene: TRBV28
D gene: -
CDR3 protein: CASSLRPGGIGYEQYF
CDR3 DNA: TGTGCCAGCAGTTTAAGGCCGGGGGGCATTGGTTACGAGCAGTACTTC

CDR3 length: 18
clone size: many
J gene: TRBJ1-1
V gene: TRBV27
D gene: -
CDR3 protein: CASSLSKWGGTNLIEAFF
CDR3 DNA: TGTGCCAGCAGTTTATCGAAGTGGGGGGGGACCAATCTAATTGAGGCTTTCTTT

CDR3 length: 15
clone size: many
J gene: TRBJ2-7
V gene: TRBV29-1
D gene: TRBD2
CDR3 protein: CSVERGGGGDYEQYF
CDR3 DNA: TGCAGCGTTGAAAGAGGAGGCGGGGGGGACTACGAGCAGTACTTC

CDR3 length: 15
clone size: few
J gene: TRBJ1-3
V gene: TRBV5-1
D gene: TRBD1
CDR3 protein: CASRGDRGSGNTIYF
CDR3 DNA: TGCGCCAGCAGGGGTGACAGGGGGTCTGGAAACACCATATATTTT

CDR3 length: 16
clone size: -
J gene: TRBJ1-2
V gene: TRBV18
D gene: TRBD1
CDR3 protein: CASSPGTGSSSDGYTF
CDR3 DNA: TGTGCCAGCTCACCCGGGACAGGGTCATCGTCGGATGGCTACACCTTC

CDR3 length: 17
clone size: few
J gene: TRBJ2-5
V gene: TRBV3-1
D gene: TRBD1
CDR3 protein: CASSHLPGQGYQETQYF
CDR3 DNA: TGTGCCAGCAGCCACTTACCCGGACAGGGGTACCAAGAGACCCAGTACTTC

CDR3 length: 15
clone size: -
J gene: TRBJ2-3
V gene: TRBV6-1
D gene: -
CDR3 protein: CASSELSGQANTQYF
CDR3 DNA: TGTGCCAGCAGTGAGCTATCGGGGCAGGCCAATACGCAGTATTTT

CDR3 length: 15
clone size: few
J gene: TRBJ2-2
V gene: TRBV18
D gene: -
CDR3 protein: CASSPGGTDTGELFF
CDR3 DNA: TGTGCCAGCTCACCAGGCGGGACAGACACCGGGGAGCTGTTTTTT

CDR3 length: 15
clone size: many
J gene: TRBJ2-1
V gene: TRBV5-1
D gene: TRBD1
CDR3 protein: CASSPLGTGGNEQFF
CDR3 DNA: TGCGCCAGCAGCCCCTTGGGGACAGGGGGGAATGAGCAGTTCTTC

CDR3 length: 13
clone size: many
J gene: TRBJ2-5
V gene: TRBV27
D gene: TRBD2
CDR3 protein: CASRRERGETQYF
CDR3 DNA: TGTGCCAGCAGGCGGGAGAGGGGAGAGACCCAGTACTTC

CDR3 length: 19
clone size: -
J gene: TRBJ2-3
V gene: TRBV25-1
D gene: TRBD2
CDR3 protein: CASSIRLAGGLTSTDTQYF
CDR3 DNA: TGTGCCAGCAGCATAAGACTAGCGGGAGGCCTAACTAGCACAGATACGCAGTATTTT

CDR3 length: 11
clone size: few
J gene: TRBJ2-4
V gene: TRBV29-1
D gene: -
CDR3 protein: CSVEGGRIQYF
CDR3 DNA: TGCAGCGTTGAGGGGGGAAGGATTCAGTACTTC

CDR3 length: 16
clone size: many
J gene: TRBJ2-1
V gene: TRBV20-1
D gene: -
CDR3 protein: CSARGIATSSYNEQFF
CDR3 DNA: TGCAGTGCTAGAGGGATAGCGACGAGCTCCTACAATGAGCAGTTCTTC

CDR3 length: 14
clone size: -
J gene: TRBJ1-4
V gene: TRBV28
D gene: -
CDR3 protein: CASTNHGGNEKLFF
CDR3 DNA: TGTGCCAGCACCAATCACGGAGGGAATGAAAAACTGTTTTTT

CDR3 length: 13
clone size: many
J gene: TRBJ1-2
V gene: TRBV3-1
D gene: -
CDR3 protein: CASSQRQGGGYTF
CDR3 DNA: TGTGCCAGCAGCCAACGTCAGGGAGGCGGCTACACCTTC

CDR3 length: 15
clone size: many
J gene: TRBJ1-2
V gene: TRBV18
D gene: -
CDR3 protein: CASSLTQVPTYGYTF
CDR3 DNA: TGTGCCAGCTCCCTCACCCAGGTTCCTACTTATGGCTACACCTTC

CDR3 length: 15
clone size: many
J gene: TRBJ1-4
V gene: TRBV28
D gene: -
CDR3 protein: CASNQRAEINEKLFF
CDR3 DNA: TGTGCCAGCAACCAACGGGCGGAAATCAATGAAAAACTGTTTTTT

CDR3 length: 13
clone size: -
J gene: TRBJ2-7
V gene: TRBV15
D gene: -
CDR3 protein: CATSAFMEYEQYF
CDR3 DNA: TGTGCCACCAGCGCGTTTATGGAGTACGAGCAGTACTTC

CDR3 length: 15
clone size: few
J gene: TRBJ1-2
V gene: TRBV9
D gene: -
CDR3 protein: CASSVVGTQNYGYTF
CDR3 DNA: TGTGCCAGCAGCGTAGTAGGGACTCAGAACTATGGCTACACCTTC

CDR3 length: 11
clone size: many
J gene: TRBJ2-5
V gene: TRBV27
D gene: -
CDR3 protein: CATTLQETQYF
CDR3 DNA: TGTGCCACCACCCTCCAAGAGACCCAGTACTTC

CDR3 length: 14
clone size: many
J gene: TRBJ2-5
V gene: TRBV20-1
D gene: -
CDR3 protein: CSARARDTGGTQYF
CDR3 DNA: TGCAGTGCTAGAGCGAGGGACACCGGGGGGACCCAGTACTTC

CDR3 length: 18
clone size: many
J gene: TRBJ2-6
V gene: TRBV28
D gene: TRBD1
CDR3 protein: CASSTSQGQGSGANVLTF
CDR3 DNA: TGTGCCAGCAGTACCAGCCAGGGACAGGGATCGGGGGCCAACGTCCTGACTTTC

CDR3 length: 13
clone size: many
J gene: TRBJ2-3
V gene: TRBV3-1
D gene: -
CDR3 protein: CASKSVTTDTQYF
CDR3 DNA: TGTGCCAGTAAGAGCGTTACCACAGATACGCAGTATTTT

CDR3 length: 13
clone size: many
J gene: TRBJ2-3
V gene: TRBV7-7
D gene: TRBD2
CDR3 protein: CASSRLAGDTQYF
CDR3 DNA: TGTGCTAGCAGTCGACTAGCGGGCGATACGCAGTATTTT

CDR3 length: 14
clone size: many
J gene: TRBJ2-3
V gene: TRBV6-1
D gene: TRBD2
CDR3 protein: CASTSGRAIDTQYF
CDR3 DNA: TGTGCTTCAACTAGCGGGAGGGCCATAGATACGCAGTATTTT

CDR3 length: 15
clone size: -
J gene: TRBJ2-4
V gene: TRBV9
D gene: -
CDR3 protein: CASSREGGAKNIQYF
CDR3 DNA: TGTGCCAGCAGCCGAGAGGGGGGGGCCAAAAACATTCAGTACTTC

CDR3 length: 13
clone size: many
J gene: TRBJ2-7
V gene: TRBV10-3
D gene: -
CDR3 protein: CAIAPTGVTEQYF
CDR3 DNA: TGTGCCATCGCCCCGACGGGAGTTACGGAGCAGTACTTC

CDR3 length: 14
clone size: many
J gene: TRBJ2-5
V gene: TRBV2
D gene: -
CDR3 protein: CASSRGGGTETQYF
CDR3 DNA: TGTGCCAGCAGTAGGGGAGGGGGCACCGAGACCCAGTACTTC

CDR3 length: 11
clone size: few
J gene: TRBJ2-1
V gene: TRBV7-6
D gene: -
CDR3 protein: CVSSLEWEQFF
CDR3 DNA: TGTGTCAGCAGCTTAGAGTGGGAGCAGTTCTTC

CDR3 length: 12
clone size: -
J gene: TRBJ1-2
V gene: TRBV29-1
D gene: -
CDR3 protein: CSVSIGQYGYTF
CDR3 DNA: TGCAGCGTCTCCATCGGACAGTATGGCTACACCTTC